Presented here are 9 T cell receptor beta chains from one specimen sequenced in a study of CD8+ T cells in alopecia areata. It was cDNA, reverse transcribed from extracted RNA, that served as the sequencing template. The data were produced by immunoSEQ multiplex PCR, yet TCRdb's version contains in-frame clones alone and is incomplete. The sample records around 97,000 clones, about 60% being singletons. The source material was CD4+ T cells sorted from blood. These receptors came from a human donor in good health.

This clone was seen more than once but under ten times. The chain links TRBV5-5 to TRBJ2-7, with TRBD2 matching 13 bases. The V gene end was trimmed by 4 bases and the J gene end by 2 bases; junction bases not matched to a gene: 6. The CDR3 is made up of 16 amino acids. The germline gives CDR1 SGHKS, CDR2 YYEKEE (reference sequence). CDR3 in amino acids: CASSKGTSGATYEQYF. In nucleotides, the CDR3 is TGTGCCAGCAGCAAGGGGACTAGCGGGGCAACCTACGAGCAGTACTTC.

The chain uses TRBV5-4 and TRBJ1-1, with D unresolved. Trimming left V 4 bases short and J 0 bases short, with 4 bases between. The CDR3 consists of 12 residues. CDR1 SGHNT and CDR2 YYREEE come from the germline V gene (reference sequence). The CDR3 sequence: CASSGLNTEAFF. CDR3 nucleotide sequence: TGTGCCAGCAGCGGCCTGAACACTGAAGCTTTCTTT.

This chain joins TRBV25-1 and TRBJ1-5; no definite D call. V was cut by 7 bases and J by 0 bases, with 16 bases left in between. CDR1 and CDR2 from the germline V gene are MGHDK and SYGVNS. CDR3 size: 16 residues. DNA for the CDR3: TGTGCCAGCATGATCCCCAGCCATGATAGCAATCAGCCCCAGCATTTT. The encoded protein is CASMIPSHDSNQPQHF. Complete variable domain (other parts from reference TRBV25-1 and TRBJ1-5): EADIYQTPRYLVIGTGKKITLECSQTMGHDKMYWYQQDPGMELHLIHYSYGVNSTEKGDLSSESTVSRIRTEHFPLTLESARPSHTSQYLCASMIPSHDSNQPQHFGDGTRLSIL.

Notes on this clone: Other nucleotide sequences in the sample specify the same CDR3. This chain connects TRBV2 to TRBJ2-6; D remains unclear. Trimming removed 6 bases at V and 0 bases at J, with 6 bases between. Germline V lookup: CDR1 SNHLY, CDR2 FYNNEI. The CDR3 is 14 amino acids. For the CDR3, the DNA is TGTGCCAGCAGAGAGAGCTCTGGGGCCAACGTCCTGACTTTC. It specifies CASRESSGANVLTF.

The CDR3 is CSVEDSRDRKYEQYF. In nucleotides, the CDR3 is TGCAGCGTTGAAGATAGCAGGGACAGGAAGTACGAGCAGTACTTC. The chain recombines TRBV29-1 with TRBJ2-7, with TRBD1 matching 8 bases. This CDR3 contains 15 residues. V gave up 0 bases and J gave up 4 bases; unmatched junction bases: 8. CDR1 is SQVTM, CDR2 ANQGSEA, per germline.

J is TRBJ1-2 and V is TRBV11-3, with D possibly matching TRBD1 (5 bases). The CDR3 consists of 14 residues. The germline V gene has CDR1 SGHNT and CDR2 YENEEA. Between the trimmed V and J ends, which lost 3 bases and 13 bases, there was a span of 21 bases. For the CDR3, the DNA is TGTGCCAGCAGCTTTTCAACTGGGGCCCGAGGTCTCACCTTC. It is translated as CASSFSTGARGLTF.

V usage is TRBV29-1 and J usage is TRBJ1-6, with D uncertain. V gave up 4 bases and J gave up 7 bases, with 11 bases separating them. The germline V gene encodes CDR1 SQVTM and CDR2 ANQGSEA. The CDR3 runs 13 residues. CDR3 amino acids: CSVARTANSPLHF. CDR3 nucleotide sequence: TGCAGCGTTGCCAGGACGGCCAATTCACCCCTCCACTTT.

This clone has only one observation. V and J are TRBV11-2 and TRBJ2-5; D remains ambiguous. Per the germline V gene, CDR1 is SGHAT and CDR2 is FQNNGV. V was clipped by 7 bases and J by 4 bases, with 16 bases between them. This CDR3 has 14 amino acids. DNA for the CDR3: TGTGCCAGCACCCAAACGCCCTGGTCAGAGACCCAGTACTTC. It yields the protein CASTQTPWSETQYF.

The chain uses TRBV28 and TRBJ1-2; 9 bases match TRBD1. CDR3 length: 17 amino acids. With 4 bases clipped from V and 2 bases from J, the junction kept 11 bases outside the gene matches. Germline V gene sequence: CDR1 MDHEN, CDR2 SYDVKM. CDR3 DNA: TGTGCCAGCAGTTCCCTCGGGACAGGGCTCAGCAACTATGGCTACACCTTC. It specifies CASSSLGTGLSNYGYTF.